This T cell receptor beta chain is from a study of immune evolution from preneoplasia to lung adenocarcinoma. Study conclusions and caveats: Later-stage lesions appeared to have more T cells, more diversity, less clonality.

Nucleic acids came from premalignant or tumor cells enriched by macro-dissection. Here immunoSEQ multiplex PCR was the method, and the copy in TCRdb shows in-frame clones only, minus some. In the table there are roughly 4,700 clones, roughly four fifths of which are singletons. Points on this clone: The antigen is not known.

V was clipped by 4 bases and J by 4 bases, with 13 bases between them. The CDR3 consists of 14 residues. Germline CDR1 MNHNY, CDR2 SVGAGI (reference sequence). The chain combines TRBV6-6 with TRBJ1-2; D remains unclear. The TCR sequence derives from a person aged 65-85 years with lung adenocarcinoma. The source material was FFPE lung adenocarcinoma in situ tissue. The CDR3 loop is CASSSEGLRYGYTF. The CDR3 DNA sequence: TGTGCCAGCAGTTCAGAAGGGCTTCGCTATGGCTACACCTTC.